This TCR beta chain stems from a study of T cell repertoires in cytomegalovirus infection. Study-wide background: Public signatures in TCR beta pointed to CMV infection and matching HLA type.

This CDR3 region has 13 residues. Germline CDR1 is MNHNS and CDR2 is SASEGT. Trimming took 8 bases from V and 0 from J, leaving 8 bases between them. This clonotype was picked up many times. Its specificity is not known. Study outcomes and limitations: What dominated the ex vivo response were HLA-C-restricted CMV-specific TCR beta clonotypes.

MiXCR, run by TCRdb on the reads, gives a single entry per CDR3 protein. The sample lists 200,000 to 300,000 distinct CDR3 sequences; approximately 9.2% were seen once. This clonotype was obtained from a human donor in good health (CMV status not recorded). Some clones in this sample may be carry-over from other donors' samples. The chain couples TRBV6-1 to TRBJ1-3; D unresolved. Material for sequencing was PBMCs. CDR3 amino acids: CASGQTSGNTIYF. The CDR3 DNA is TGTGCCAGCGGGCAAACCTCTGGAAACACCATATATTTT.